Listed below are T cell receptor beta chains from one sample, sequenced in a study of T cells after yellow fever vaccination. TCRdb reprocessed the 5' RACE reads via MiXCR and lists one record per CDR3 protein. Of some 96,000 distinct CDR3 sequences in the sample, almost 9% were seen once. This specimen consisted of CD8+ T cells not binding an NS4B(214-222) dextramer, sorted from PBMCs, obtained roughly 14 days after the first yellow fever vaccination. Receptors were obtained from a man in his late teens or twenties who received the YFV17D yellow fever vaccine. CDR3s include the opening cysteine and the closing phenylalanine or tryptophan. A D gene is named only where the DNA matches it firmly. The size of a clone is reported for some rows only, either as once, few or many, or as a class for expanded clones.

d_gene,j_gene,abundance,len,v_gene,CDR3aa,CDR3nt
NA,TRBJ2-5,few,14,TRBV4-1,CASSARQFQETQYF,TGCGCCAGCAGCGCCCGACAGTTCCAAGAGACCCAGTACTTC
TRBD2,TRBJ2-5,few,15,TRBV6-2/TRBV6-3,CASRLRLAPQETQYF,TGTGCCAGCAGGCTCCGACTAGCGCCTCAAGAGACCCAGTACTTC
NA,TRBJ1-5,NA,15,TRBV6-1,CASRKDGLGGQPQHF,TGTGCCAGCAGAAAAGACGGCCTCGGGGGTCAGCCCCAGCATTTT
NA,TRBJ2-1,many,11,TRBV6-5,CASRLYNEQFF,TGTGCCAGCAGACTCTACAATGAGCAGTTCTTC
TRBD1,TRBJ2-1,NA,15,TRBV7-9,CASSQGQGEYVEQFF,TGTGCCAGCAGCCAAGGACAGGGGGAGTATGTTGAGCAGTTCTTC
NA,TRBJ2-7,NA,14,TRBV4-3,CASSQDQFNYEQYF,TGCGCCAGCAGCCAAGATCAGTTCAACTACGAGCAGTACTTC
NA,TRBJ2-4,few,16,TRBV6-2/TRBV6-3,CASSPRRVGAKNIQYF,TGTGCCAGCAGTCCACGCCGGGTGGGAGCCAAAAACATTCAGTACTTC
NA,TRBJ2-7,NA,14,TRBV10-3,CAISPPEGRYEQYF,TGTGCCATCAGTCCCCCTGAGGGGCGTTACGAGCAGTACTTC
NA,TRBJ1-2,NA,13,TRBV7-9,CASSPTGRDGYTF,TGTGCCAGCAGCCCTACAGGGCGAGACGGCTACACCTTC
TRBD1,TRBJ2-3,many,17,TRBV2,CASSETMDREIPDTQYF,TGTGCCAGCAGTGAAACCATGGACAGGGAGATCCCAGATACGCAGTATTTT
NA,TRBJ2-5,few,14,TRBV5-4,CASSFRAAQETQYF,TGTGCCAGCAGCTTCAGGGCGGCTCAAGAGACCCAGTACTTC
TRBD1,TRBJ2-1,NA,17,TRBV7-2,CASSLTRGLAFANEQFF,TGTGCCAGCAGCTTAACCAGGGGGCTAGCTTTCGCCAATGAGCAGTTCTTC
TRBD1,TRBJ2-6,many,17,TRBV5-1,CASSIRTGASGANVLTF,TGCGCCAGCAGCATAAGGACAGGCGCCTCTGGGGCCAACGTCCTGACTTTC
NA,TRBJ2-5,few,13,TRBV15,CATSRWIQETQYF,TGTGCCACCAGCAGATGGATTCAAGAGACCCAGTACTTC
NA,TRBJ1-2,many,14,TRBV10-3,CAISPSGENYGYTF,TGTGCCATCAGTCCCTCAGGGGAAAACTATGGCTACACCTTC
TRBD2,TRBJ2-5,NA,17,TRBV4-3,CASSPGLAGGGQETQYF,TGCGCCAGCAGCCCTGGACTAGCGGGGGGGGGTCAAGAGACCCAGTACTTC
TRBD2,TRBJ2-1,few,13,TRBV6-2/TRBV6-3,CASSPWGGTEQFF,TGTGCCAGCTCTCCCTGGGGGGGAACTGAGCAGTTCTTC
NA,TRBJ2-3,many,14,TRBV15,CATSAGLITDTQYF,TGTGCCACCAGCGCCGGACTGATCACAGATACGCAGTATTTT
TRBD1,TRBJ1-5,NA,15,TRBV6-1,CASSPDRVYLQPQHF,TGTGCCAGCAGCCCTGACAGGGTCTATCTTCAGCCCCAGCATTTT
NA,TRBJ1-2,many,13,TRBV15,CATSRDRADGYTF,TGTGCCACCAGCAGAGATAGGGCAGATGGCTACACCTTC
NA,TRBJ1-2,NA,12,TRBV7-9,CASSSGGGGYTF,TGTGCCAGCAGCTCCGGGGGCGGTGGCTACACCTTC
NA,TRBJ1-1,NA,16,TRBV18,CASSPVRQGMNTEAFF,TGTGCCAGCTCACCGGTGAGGCAGGGGATGAACACTGAAGCTTTCTTT
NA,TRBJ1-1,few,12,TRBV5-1,CASSLGPHEAFF,TGCGCCAGCAGCTTGGGTCCCCATGAAGCTTTCTTT
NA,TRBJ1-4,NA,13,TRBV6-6,CAGWGGANEKLFF,TGTGCCGGCTGGGGGGGGGCTAATGAAAAACTGTTTTTT
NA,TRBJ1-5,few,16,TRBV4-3,CASSRGPLGSNQPQHF,TGCGCCAGCAGCCGCGGACCTCTGGGAAGCAATCAGCCCCAGCATTTT
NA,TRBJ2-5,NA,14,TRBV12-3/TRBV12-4,CASSPTGSSGTQYF,TGTGCCAGCAGTCCTACAGGGTCTAGCGGGACCCAGTACTTC
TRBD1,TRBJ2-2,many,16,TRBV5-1,CASSPRGAGGTGELFF,TGCGCCAGCAGCCCCCGAGGGGCAGGGGGAACCGGGGAGCTGTTTTTT
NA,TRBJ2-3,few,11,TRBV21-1,CASSKFGTQYF,TGTGCCAGCAGCAAGTTCGGGACGCAGTATTTT
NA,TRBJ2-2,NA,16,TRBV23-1,CASSQSGGVGTGELFF,TGCGCCAGCAGTCAATCGGGGGGAGTAGGGACCGGGGAGCTGTTTTTT
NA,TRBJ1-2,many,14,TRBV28,CASSPLGSNYGYTF,TGTGCCAGCAGCCCGCTGGGGTCTAACTATGGCTACACCTTC
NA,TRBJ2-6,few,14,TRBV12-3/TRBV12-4,CASSLGSGPNVLTF,TGTGCCAGCAGTTTAGGTTCAGGGCCCAACGTCCTGACTTTC
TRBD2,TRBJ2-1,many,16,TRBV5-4,CASSPTSGGHYNEQFF,TGTGCCAGCAGCCCCACTAGCGGGGGCCACTACAATGAGCAGTTCTTC